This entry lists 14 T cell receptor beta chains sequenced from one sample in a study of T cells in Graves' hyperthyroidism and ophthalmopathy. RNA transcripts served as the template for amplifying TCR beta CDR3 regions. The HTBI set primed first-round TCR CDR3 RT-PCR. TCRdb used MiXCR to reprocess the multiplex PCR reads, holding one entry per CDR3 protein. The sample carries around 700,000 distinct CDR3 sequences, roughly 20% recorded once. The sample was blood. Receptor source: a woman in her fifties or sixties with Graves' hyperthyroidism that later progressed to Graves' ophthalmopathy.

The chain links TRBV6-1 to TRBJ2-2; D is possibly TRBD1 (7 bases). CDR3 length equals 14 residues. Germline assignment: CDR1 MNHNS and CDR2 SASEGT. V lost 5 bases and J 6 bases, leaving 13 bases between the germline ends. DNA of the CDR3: TGTGCCAGCAGTCGACAGGGAGGTTCCGGGGAGCTGTTTTTT. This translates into CASSRQGGSGELFF.

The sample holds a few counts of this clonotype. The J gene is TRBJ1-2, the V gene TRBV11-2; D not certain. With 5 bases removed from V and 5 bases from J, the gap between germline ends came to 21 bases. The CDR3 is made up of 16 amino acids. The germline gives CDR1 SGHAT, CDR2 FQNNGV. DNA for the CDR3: TGTGCCAGCAGCAATCCATACGCGGTTGGCGGATATGGCTACACCTTC. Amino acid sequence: CASSNPYAVGGYGYTF.

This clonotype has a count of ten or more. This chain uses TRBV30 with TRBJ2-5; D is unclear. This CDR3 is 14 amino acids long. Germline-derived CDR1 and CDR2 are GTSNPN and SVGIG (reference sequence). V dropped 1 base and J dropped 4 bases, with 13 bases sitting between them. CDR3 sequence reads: CAWSALGPLETQYF. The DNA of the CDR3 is TGTGCCTGGAGTGCCCTAGGCCCTCTAGAGACCCAGTACTTC.

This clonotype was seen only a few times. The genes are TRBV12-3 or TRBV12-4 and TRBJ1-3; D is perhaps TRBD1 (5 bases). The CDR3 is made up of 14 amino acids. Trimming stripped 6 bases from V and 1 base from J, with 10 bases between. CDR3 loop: CASRGTASGNTIYF. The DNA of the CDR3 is TGTGCCAGCAGGGGGACCGCGTCTGGAAACACCATATATTTT.

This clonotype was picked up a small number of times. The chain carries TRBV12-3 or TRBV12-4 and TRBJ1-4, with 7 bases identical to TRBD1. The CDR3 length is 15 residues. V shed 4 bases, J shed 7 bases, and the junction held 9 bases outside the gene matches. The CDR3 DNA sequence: TGTGCCAGCAGTTCACAGGGGTCCGGAGGTGAAAAACTGTTTTTT. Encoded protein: CASSSQGSGGEKLFF.

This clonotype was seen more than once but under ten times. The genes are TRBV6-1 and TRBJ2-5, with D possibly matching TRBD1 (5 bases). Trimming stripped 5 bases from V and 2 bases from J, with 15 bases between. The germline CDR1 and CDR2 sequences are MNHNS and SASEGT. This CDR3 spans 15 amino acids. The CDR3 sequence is CASSSYSRVQETQYF. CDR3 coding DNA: TGTGCCAGCAGTTCCTACTCCAGGGTTCAAGAGACCCAGTACTTC.

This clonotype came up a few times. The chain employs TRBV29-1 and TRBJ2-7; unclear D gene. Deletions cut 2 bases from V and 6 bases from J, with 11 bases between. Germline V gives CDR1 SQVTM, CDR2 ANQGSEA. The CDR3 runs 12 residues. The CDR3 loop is CSVEWAPGEQYF. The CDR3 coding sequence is TGCAGCGTTGAATGGGCTCCCGGCGAGCAGTACTTC.

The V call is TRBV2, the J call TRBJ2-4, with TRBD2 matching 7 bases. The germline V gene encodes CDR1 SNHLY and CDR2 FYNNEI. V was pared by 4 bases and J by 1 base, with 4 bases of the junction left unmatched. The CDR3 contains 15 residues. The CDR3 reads CASSVGGEAKNIQYF. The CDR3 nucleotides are TGTGCCAGCAGTGTGGGGGGGGAGGCCAAAAACATTCAGTACTTC.

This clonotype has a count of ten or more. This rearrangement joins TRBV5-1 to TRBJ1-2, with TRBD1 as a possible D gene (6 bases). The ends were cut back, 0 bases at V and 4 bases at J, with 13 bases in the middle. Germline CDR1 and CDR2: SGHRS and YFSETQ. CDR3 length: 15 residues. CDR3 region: CASSLDGGAGYGYTF. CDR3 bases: TGCGCCAGCAGCTTGGACGGGGGCGCGGGCTATGGCTACACCTTC.

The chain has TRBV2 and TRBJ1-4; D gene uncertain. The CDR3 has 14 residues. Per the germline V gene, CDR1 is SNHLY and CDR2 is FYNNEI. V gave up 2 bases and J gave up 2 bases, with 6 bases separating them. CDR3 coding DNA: TGTGCCAGCAGTGAACACCGTACTAATGAAAAACTGTTTTTT. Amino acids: CASSEHRTNEKLFF.

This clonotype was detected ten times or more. The chain's CDR3 is CASSLEPLFMNTEAFF. The CDR3 DNA reads TGTGCCAGCAGCTTGGAACCCCTTTTCATGAACACTGAAGCTTTCTTT. V and J are TRBV5-5 and TRBJ1-1; D not resolved. The germline V gene has CDR1 SGHKS and CDR2 YYEKEE (reference sequence). V was trimmed by 0 bases and J by 0 bases, leaving 12 bases between them. CDR3 length: 16 amino acids.

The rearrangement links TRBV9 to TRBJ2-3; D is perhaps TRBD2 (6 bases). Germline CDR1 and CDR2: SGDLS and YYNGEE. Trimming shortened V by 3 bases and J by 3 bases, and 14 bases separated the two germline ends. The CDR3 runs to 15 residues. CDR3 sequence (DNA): TGTGCCAGCAGCGGATACGCGGGAAGGACAGATACGCAGTATTTT. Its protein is CASSGYAGRTDTQYF.

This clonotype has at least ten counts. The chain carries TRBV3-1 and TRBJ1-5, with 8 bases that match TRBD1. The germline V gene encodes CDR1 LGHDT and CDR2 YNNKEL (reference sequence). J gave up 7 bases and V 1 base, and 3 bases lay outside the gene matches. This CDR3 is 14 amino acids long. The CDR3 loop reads CASSQADREQPQHF. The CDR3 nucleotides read TGTGCCAGCAGCCAAGCGGACAGGGAACAGCCCCAGCATTTT. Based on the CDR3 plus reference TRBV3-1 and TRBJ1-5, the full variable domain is DTAVSQTPKYLVTQMGNDKSIKCEQNLGHDTMYWYKQDSKKFLKIMFSYNNKELIINETVPNRFSPKSPDKAHLNLHINSLELGDSAVYFCASSQADREQPQHFGDGTRLSIL.

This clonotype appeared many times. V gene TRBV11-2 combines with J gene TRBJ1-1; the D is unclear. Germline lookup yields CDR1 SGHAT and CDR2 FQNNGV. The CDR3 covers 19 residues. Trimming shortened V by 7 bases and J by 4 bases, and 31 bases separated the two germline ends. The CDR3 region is CASTPPNIPFVDGRTEAFF. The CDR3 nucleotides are TGTGCCAGCACACCCCCAAATATACCGTTTGTTGACGGGCGCACTGAAGCTTTCTTT.